This TCR beta chain was obtained from a study of OX40 agonist ivuxolimab in advanced cancers. Study-wide context: Treatment of patients was with ivuxolimab, an agonistic anti-OX40 (CD134) antibody.

This clone was counted a few times. Here immunoSEQ multiplex PCR was the method, and the copy in TCRdb shows in-frame clones only, minus some. The sample lists tens of thousands of clones; roughly 80% were seen once. The CDR3 is 16 residues long. V shed 4 bases, J shed 2 bases, and the junction held 12 bases outside the gene matches. Germline CDR1 is SGHRS and CDR2 is YFSETQ. The TCR was taken from an adult with an advanced solid tumor such as melanoma, head and neck, liver or kidney cancer. This rearrangement joins TRBV5-1 to TRBJ2-7, with 7 positions matching TRBD2. This specimen consisted of CD4+ or CD8+ T cells sorted from blood, obtained in a trial of the OX40 agonist ivuxolimab. Here the CDR3 reads CASSTAPAGVTYEQYF. CDR3 DNA: TGCGCCAGCAGCACTGCGCCCGCGGGGGTGACCTACGAGCAGTACTTC.